A selection of T cell receptor beta chains follows, all from one sample in a study of CD8+ T cells in alopecia areata. Assay: immunoSEQ multiplex PCR; the TCRdb copy retains only in-frame clones and omits some. The data contain about 120,000 clones, roughly 50% of them singletons. Here the sequenced sample was CD8+ T cells sorted from blood, taken at week 24, from a patient treated with tofacitinib. These receptors were collected from a human donor with alopecia areata. Each CDR3 is given with its conserved first and last residue. The D gene is left open where the match is weak. The listing skips clone size in some rows; elsewhere it reads once, few, many or a size class.

J gene	V gene	D gene	clone size	CDR3 protein	CDR3 DNA
TRBJ1-1	TRBV19	-	few	CASSHYAGSPEAFF	TGTGCCAGTAGTCATTACGCCGGGAGCCCTGAAGCTTTCTTT
TRBJ2-5	TRBV6-6	-	-	CASTQGGQETQYF	TGTGCCAGCACCCAGGGGGGACAAGAGACCCAGTACTTC
TRBJ2-7	TRBV9	-	-	CASSVGGETYEQYF	TGTGCCAGCAGCGTAGGGGGCGAGACCTACGAGCAGTACTTC
TRBJ2-2	TRBV27	-	-	CASSPRGTGELFF	TGTGCCAGCAGTCCCCGGGGCACCGGGGAGCTGTTTTTT
TRBJ2-5	TRBV12-5	-	-	CASGPSAGETQYF	TGTGCTAGTGGTCCCTCGGCGGGAGAGACCCAGTACTTC
TRBJ1-2	TRBV4-2	-	-	CASSQLPEGQVYGYTF	TGTGCCAGCAGCCAACTCCCCGAGGGTCAAGTCTATGGCTACACCTTC
TRBJ1-4	TRBV5-1	TRBD1	-	CASSLGTGGGEKLFF	TGCGCCAGCAGCTTGGGGACAGGGGGAGGTGAAAAACTGTTTTTT
TRBJ1-5	TRBV19	TRBD1	-	CASNHDREGNQPQHF	TGTGCCAGTAACCATGACAGGGAAGGCAATCAGCCCCAGCATTTT
TRBJ2-7	TRBV11-1	-	-	CASSLAIALSYEQYF	TGTGCCAGCAGCTTAGCGATTGCCCTCTCCTACGAGCAGTACTTC
TRBJ1-6	TRBV30	-	-	CAWTLDGSYNSPLHF	TGTGCCTGGACCCTCGACGGCTCCTATAATTCACCCCTCCACTTT
TRBJ2-1	TRBV7-9	-	-	CASSLVQGGLSYNEQFF	TGTGCCAGCAGCTTAGTCCAAGGGGGTCTCTCCTACAATGAGCAGTTCTTC
TRBJ2-3	TRBV6-5	TRBD2	few	CASSYTTSEPLDTQYF	TGTGCCAGCAGTTACACAACTAGCGAACCCCTAGATACGCAGTATTTT
TRBJ2-1	TRBV4-1	TRBD2	-	CASSQDLRGGAVEQFF	TGCGCCAGCAGCCAAGATCTGCGCGGGGGGGCCGTTGAGCAGTTCTTC
TRBJ2-3	TRBV10-3	TRBD2	-	CATFPVAGSTDTQYF	TGTGCCACTTTCCCAGTAGCGGGGAGCACAGATACGCAGTATTTT
TRBJ2-1	TRBV29-1	-	-	CSVDEQFF	TGCAGCGTTGATGAGCAGTTCTTC
TRBJ1-1	TRBV6-5	-	-	CASSYPGLGTEAFF	TGTGCCAGCAGTTACCCGGGGCTGGGGACTGAAGCTTTCTTT
TRBJ1-2	TRBV29-1	-	few	CSVDPSGSQGSTF	TGCAGCGTTGACCCCTCGGGGTCCCAGGGCTCCACCTTC
TRBJ1-2	TRBV30	-	many	CAGDGYGYTF	TGTGCCGGGGACGGCTATGGCTACACCTTC
TRBJ2-1	TRBV2	TRBD1	many	CASHAAGGYNEQFF	TGTGCCAGCCACGCAGCAGGGGGTTACAATGAGCAGTTCTTC
TRBJ2-2	TRBV19	-	-	CASEPINTGELFF	TGTGCCAGTGAACCAATAAACACCGGGGAGCTGTTTTTT
TRBJ1-1	TRBV7-9	-	-	CASSLDGTEAFF	TGTGCCAGCAGCCTAGATGGCACTGAAGCTTTCTTT
TRBJ2-5	TRBV27	-	-	CASSFLGQQETQYF	TGTGCCAGCAGTTTTCTCGGACAGCAAGAGACCCAGTACTTC
TRBJ2-1	TRBV4-3	-	-	CASSEWRGNEQFF	TGCGCCAGCAGCGAGTGGAGGGGGAATGAGCAGTTCTTC
TRBJ2-2	TRBV7-9	TRBD2	-	CASSLAGLALRELFF	TGTGCCAGCAGCTTGGCGGGACTAGCGCTCCGGGAGCTGTTTTTT
TRBJ2-7	TRBV9	-	few	CASSADSQTYEQYF	TGTGCCAGCAGCGCGGACAGCCAAACCTACGAGCAGTACTTC
TRBJ2-1	TRBV11-2	TRBD2	-	CASSPALAGAYNEQFF	TGTGCCAGCAGCCCTGCTCTAGCGGGGGCATACAATGAGCAGTTCTTC
TRBJ1-1	TRBV5-1	-	-	CASSLFGGNTEAFF	TGCGCCAGCAGCTTATTCGGGGGGAACACTGAAGCTTTCTTT
TRBJ2-2	TRBV6-6	-	-	CASSSGVDTGELFF	TGTGCCAGCAGTTCAGGCGTTGACACCGGGGAGCTGTTTTTT
TRBJ2-3	TRBV25-1	TRBD2	-	CASRDLAGGKDTQYF	TGTGCCAGCAGAGATCTAGCGGGGGGTAAAGATACGCAGTATTTT
TRBJ2-1	TRBV7-2	-	once	CASSPRDLFPNEQFF	TGTGCCAGCAGCCCCCGGGACCTCTTCCCGAATGAGCAGTTCTTC
TRBJ1-2	TRBV29-1	TRBD1	-	CSVEGADRAYGYTF	TGCAGCGTAGAGGGGGCTGACAGGGCCTATGGCTACACCTTC
TRBJ1-1	TRBV30	-	-	CAWTLGTEAFF	TGTGCCTGGACCCTGGGTACTGAAGCTTTCTTT
TRBJ2-3	TRBV10-3	TRBD2	-	CAITSGGGVDTQYF	TGTGCCATTACTAGCGGGGGAGGAGTAGATACGCAGTATTTT
TRBJ2-7	TRBV11-1	-	-	CASSSGTSYEQYF	TGTGCCAGCAGCTCCGGGACCTCCTACGAGCAGTACTTC
TRBJ2-5	TRBV7-9	-	-	CASSSSGTETQYF	TGTGCCAGCAGCTCCAGTGGGACAGAGACCCAGTACTTC
TRBJ2-1	TRBV27	-	-	CASSLRVAHNEQFF	TGTGCCAGCAGTCTCCGGGTAGCGCACAATGAGCAGTTCTTC
TRBJ1-1	TRBV4-1	-	-	CASRENTEAFF	TGCGCCAGCAGGGAGAACACTGAAGCTTTCTTT
TRBJ2-1	TRBV27	TRBD1	once	CASSLWQGANEQFF	TGTGCCAGCAGTTTGTGGCAGGGGGCTAATGAGCAGTTCTTC
TRBJ2-7	TRBV6-5	-	-	CASSHRGTGYEQYF	TGTGCCAGCAGCCACCGTGGGACGGGGTACGAGCAGTACTTC
TRBJ1-2	TRBV7-9	-	-	CASSLERINYGYTF	TGTGCCAGCAGCTTAGAAAGGATCAACTATGGCTACACCTTC
TRBJ2-7	TRBV10-3	TRBD1	-	CAIRTTGGYEQYF	TGTGCCATCAGGACGACAGGGGGTTACGAGCAGTACTTC
TRBJ1-4	TRBV7-9	-	-	CASSLSGPMAEKLFF	TGTGCCAGCAGCCTCTCCGGGCCCATGGCGGAAAAACTGTTTTTT
TRBJ2-7	TRBV4-1	TRBD1	few	CASSQEDRGPYEQYF	TGCGCCAGCAGCCAAGAGGACAGGGGGCCGTACGAGCAGTACTTC
TRBJ2-6	TRBV29-1	-	-	CSALSSGANVLTF	TGCAGCGCCCTGAGCTCTGGGGCCAACGTCCTGACTTTC
TRBJ2-7	TRBV25-1	-	few	CASSESKTGLYEQYF	TGTGCCAGCAGTGAATCTAAAACAGGGCTGTACGAGCAGTACTTC
TRBJ1-1	TRBV6-5	-	-	CASSYGDRAFF	TGTGCCAGCAGTTACGGAGACAGGGCTTTCTTT
TRBJ1-1	TRBV7-9	-	-	CASSFGRGNTEAFF	TGTGCCAGCAGCTTTGGAAGGGGGAACACTGAAGCTTTCTTT
TRBJ2-7	TRBV7-9	-	-	CASSQLGIREQYF	TGTGCCAGCAGCCAACTCGGGATTCGGGAGCAGTACTTC
TRBJ2-5	TRBV5-1	-	-	CASSSQGQQETQYF	TGCGCCAGCAGCTCCCAGGGGCAGCAAGAGACCCAGTACTTC
TRBJ2-5	TRBV10-2	-	-	CASSAGDVVETQYF	TGCGCCAGCAGTGCGGGGGACGTAGTGGAGACCCAGTACTTC
TRBJ2-4	TRBV7-9	-	few	CASSQGRAGMNIQYF	TGTGCCAGCAGCCAAGGACGGGCCGGTATGAACATTCAGTACTTC
TRBJ2-1	TRBV4-2	TRBD2	once	CASNPTSGGAVDEQFF	TGTGCCAGCAACCCTACTAGCGGGGGGGCCGTGGATGAGCAGTTCTTC
TRBJ2-7	TRBV7-9	TRBD2	few	CASSPRVAGDAYEQYF	TGTGCCAGCAGCCCGAGGGTAGCGGGGGATGCCTACGAGCAGTACTTC
TRBJ2-1	TRBV7-8	TRBD2	-	CASSLLGRGGSYNEQFF	TGTGCCAGCAGCCTCCTGGGGCGGGGGGGCTCCTACAATGAGCAGTTCTTC
TRBJ2-3	TRBV9	-	few	CASSVVGRGPTDTQYF	TGTGCCAGCAGCGTAGTGGGGCGGGGGCCCACAGATACGCAGTATTTT